This T cell receptor beta chain was identified in a study of CD8 T cells in Susac syndrome. Reverse transcription used roughly 0.5 to 1 ug RNA and random hexamers. MiXCR, applied by TCRdb to the immunoSEQ multiplex PCR reads, yields one record per CDR3 protein. The sample shows about 160,000 distinct CDR3 sequences, approximately 93% of them seen only once. This receptor was taken from a human donor with multiple sclerosis. Sequencing used CD4+ T cells from PBMCs.

The chain's CDR3 is CASKLAGLSGELFF. CDR3 nucleotides: TGTGCCAGCAAACTAGCGGGATTGTCCGGGGAGCTGTTTTTT. This chain uses TRBV6-2 or TRBV6-3 with TRBJ2-2; 10 bases are a match to TRBD2. The CDR3 is 14 amino acids. Trimming cost V 7 bases and J 6 bases; bases outside gene matches: 5. The germline gives CDR1 MNHEY, CDR2 SVGEGT.